This TCR beta chain was sequenced for a study of OX40 agonist ivuxolimab in advanced cancers. About the study: Patients were treated with ivuxolimab, an agonistic anti-OX40 (CD134) antibody. Three patients, one with hepatocellular carcinoma and two with cutaneous melanoma, achieved partial responses. Study results and limitations: CD4+ and CD8+ blood T cells expanded clonally by week 6 at 0.1 to 3.0 mg/kg.

The assay was immunoSEQ multiplex PCR, and TCRdb's table has in-frame clones only and misses some. The sample consists of about 36,000 clones, less than 90% of them appearing once. The CDR3 runs to 14 residues. CDR1 and CDR2 (germline): SNHLY, FYNNEI. V shed 10 bases, J shed 1 base, and the junction held 6 bases outside the gene matches. Sampling of blood occurred at baseline, cycle 4 day 1, and cycle 7 day 1. This clone was recorded only once. What it binds is unknown. The receptor was isolated from an adult with an advanced solid tumor such as melanoma, head and neck, liver or kidney cancer. Here the sequenced sample was CD4+ or CD8+ T cells sorted from blood, taken in a trial of the OX40 agonist ivuxolimab. The genes are TRBV2 and TRBJ2-3, with 9 bases fitting TRBD1. As DNA, the CDR3 is TGTGCCACCCACAGGGGGCGCGGCACAGATACGCAGTATTTT. It encodes CATHRGRGTDTQYF.